In this sample, the clone carrying this TCR beta chain turned up once. Its antigen is not identified. CDR1 and CDR2 from the germline V gene are SGHTA and FQGNSA. Trimming removed 5 bases from V and 10 bases from J, with 12 bases in between. There are 13 residues in the CDR3. The data originate from a study of T cell responses to AZD1222 COVID-19 vaccine. Study-wide points: An increase in Spike-specific TCR breadth and depth was observed after two AZD1222 doses. In a largely white British group with more females than males, clonal diversity was possibly underestimated. A reported finding is that nearly half of spike-specific TCRs target unmutated variant regions. Recipients of AZD1222 seropositive at baseline numbered only five or six.

Sequencing used immunoSEQ multiplex PCR; TCRdb keeps in-frame clones, though not all of them. The table includes about 180,000 clones, 90% to 95% detected once. Sequenced material: peripheral blood, taken 28 days after the second dose of the MenACWY control vaccine. The clonotype originates from an adult who received the MenACWY meningococcal vaccine as a control. The chain joins TRBV7-2 to TRBJ1-6, with unresolved D. This CDR3 is CASSVVPESPLHF. DNA for the CDR3: TGTGCCAGCAGCGTCGTCCCAGAATCACCCCTCCACTTT.